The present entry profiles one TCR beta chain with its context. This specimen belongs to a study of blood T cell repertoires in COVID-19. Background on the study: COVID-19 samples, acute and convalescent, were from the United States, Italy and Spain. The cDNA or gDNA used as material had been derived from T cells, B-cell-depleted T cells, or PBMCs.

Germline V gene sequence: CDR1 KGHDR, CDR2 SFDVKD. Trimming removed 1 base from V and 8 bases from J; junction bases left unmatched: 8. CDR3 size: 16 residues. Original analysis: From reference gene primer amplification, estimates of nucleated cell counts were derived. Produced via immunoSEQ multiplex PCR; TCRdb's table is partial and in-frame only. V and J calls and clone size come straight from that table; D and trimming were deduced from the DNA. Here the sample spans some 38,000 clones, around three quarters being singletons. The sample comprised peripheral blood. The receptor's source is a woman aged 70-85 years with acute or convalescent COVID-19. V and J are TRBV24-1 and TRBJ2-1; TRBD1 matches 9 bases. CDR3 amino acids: CATSDFAGTGRDEQFF. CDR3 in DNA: TGTGCCACCAGTGATTTCGCCGGGACAGGGAGAGATGAGCAGTTCTTC.